The 5 T cell receptor beta chains below all came from one sample that was sequenced in a study of blood T cell repertoires in COVID-19. Only in-frame clones appear in the TCRdb table, and some are missing; sequencing was by immunoSEQ multiplex PCR. The profile shows 50,000 to 80,000 clones, approximately 86% of them singletons. The material sequenced was peripheral blood. These receptors all come from a middle-aged man with active COVID-19.

CDR3 region: CASSSNPGQGNSPLHF. The CDR3 DNA follows: TGTGCCAGTAGTTCGAATCCGGGACAGGGGAATTCACCCCTCCACTTT. This sequence joins TRBV19 and TRBJ1-6, with 10 bases lining up with TRBD1. The junction had 8 bases not matched to a gene; V was cut back by 5 bases and J by 7 bases. Germline CDR1 and CDR2: LNHDA and SQIVND (reference sequence). This CDR3 region has 16 residues.

The chain carries TRBV2 and TRBJ2-2; 8 bases are shared with TRBD2. CDR1 SNHLY and CDR2 FYNNEI come from the germline V gene. J lost 7 bases, V lost 2 bases, and 12 bases had no gene match. This CDR3 region has 17 residues. The CDR3 DNA reads as TGTGCCAGCAGTGAATGGGGGAGAGCGGGGGCTAACGGGGAGCTGTTTTTT. Its protein is CASSEWGRAGANGELFF.

This clone was seen once. V is TRBV5-1 and J is TRBJ1-6; 7 positions match TRBD1. V lost 4 bases to trimming and J lost 10 bases; unmatched junction nucleotides: 8. Germline lookup yields CDR1 SGHRS and CDR2 YFSETQ. The CDR3 covers 14 residues. Written as DNA, the CDR3 is TGCGCCAGCAGCCTAGGACAGGAGAAGTCACCCCTCCACTTT. It encodes CASSLGQEKSPLHF. Full variable domain (remainder filled in from reference TRBV5-1 and TRBJ1-6): KAGVTQTPRYLIKTRGQQVTLSCSPISGHRSVSWYQQTPGQGLQFLFEYFSETQRNKGNFPGRFSGRQFSNSRSEMNVSTLELGDSALYLCASSLGQEKSPLHFGNGTRLTVT.

The count of this clone is one. This sequence joins TRBV19 and TRBJ1-5, with no clear D. This CDR3 spans 13 amino acids. The V end lost 9 bases, the J end lost 0 bases, and 9 bases lay between the germline ends. The germline CDR1 and CDR2 sequences are LNHDA and SQIVND (reference sequence). CDR3 sequence (DNA): TGTGCCAGCAGAAGATATAGCAATCAGCCCCAGCATTTT. Amino acid sequence: CASRRYSNQPQHF.

This chain links TRBV19 with TRBJ1-5; 9 bases agree with TRBD1. This CDR3 spans 16 amino acids. Trimming took 7 bases from V and 1 from J; bases not matched to a gene: 8. CDR1 and CDR2 (germline): LNHDA, SQIVND (reference sequence). The CDR3 spells CASTPGQGRSNQPQHF. Written as DNA, the CDR3 is TGTGCCAGTACCCCAGGACAGGGGCGGAGCAATCAGCCCCAGCATTTT. The full variable domain, with the rest looked up from reference TRBV19 and TRBJ1-5, is DGGITQSPKYLFRKEGQNVTLSCEQNLNHDAMYWYRQDPGQGLRLIYYSQIVNDFQKGDIAEGYSVSREKKESFPLTVTSAQKNPTAFYLCASTPGQGRSNQPQHFGDGTRLSIL.